The 8 T cell receptor beta chains in this list originate from one sample, sequenced in a study of blood T cell repertoires in COVID-19. Generated by immunoSEQ multiplex PCR, the TCRdb table keeps only in-frame clones and is missing some. The table lists just over 90,000 clones, 90% of them singletons. The sequencing input was peripheral blood. The receptors originated from a human donor with active COVID-19. The donor label of this sample is uncertain.

The CDR3 is CASRFGQGAGRRQPQHF. The CDR3 region has the DNA TGTGCCAGCAGATTTGGACAGGGGGCAGGTCGACGTCAGCCCCAGCATTTT. The chain joins TRBV28 to TRBJ1-5; 11 nucleotides agree with TRBD1. The CDR3 totals 17 residues. The ends lost 6 bases at V and 6 bases at J; junction bases unmatched: 13. Germline V lookup: CDR1 MDHEN, CDR2 SYDVKM.

This chain connects TRBV5-6 to TRBJ2-7, with D perhaps TRBD2 (6 bases). The CDR3 sequence is 14 residues long. V lost 0 bases, J lost 6 bases, and 13 bases lay in between. CDR1 is SGHDT, CDR2 YYEEEE, per germline. For the CDR3, the DNA is TGTGCCAGCAGCTTGGTTCGGGGGTCGGGCGAGCAGTACTTC. Its translation: CASSLVRGSGEQYF.

The rearrangement joins TRBV6-6 to TRBJ1-2; TRBD1 matches at 11 bases. Germline V gives CDR1 MNHNY, CDR2 SVGAGI (reference sequence). This CDR3 is 15 amino acids long. J was trimmed by 8 bases and V by 7 bases; bases with no gene match: 12. In DNA, the CDR3 is TGTGCCAGCATTGATTCCCAGGGACAGGGGGGAGGCTACACCTTC. Translation: CASIDSQGQGGGYTF.

The chain has TRBV29-1 and TRBJ1-4; possibly TRBD1 for D (5 bases). Trimming shortened V by 7 bases and J by 8 bases, and 20 bases separated the two germline ends. This CDR3 comprises 14 residues. The germline gives CDR1 SQVTM, CDR2 ANQGSEA. The CDR3 loop is CSAESLQGGEKLFF. The CDR3 bases are TGCAGCGCCGAGTCGTTGCAGGGAGGGGAAAAACTGTTTTTT.

V is TRBV18 and J is TRBJ2-7; 10 nucleotides align to TRBD1. The CDR3 totals 15 residues. Germline values: CDR1 KGHSH, CDR2 LQKENI. J gave up 6 bases and V 2 bases, and 7 bases lay outside the gene matches. CDR3 in amino acids: CASSPGAGTGVEQYF. CDR3 nucleotides: TGTGCCAGCTCACCAGGGGCGGGGACAGGGGTCGAGCAGTACTTC.

CDR3 amino acids: CASGLLGGEAFF. The CDR3 DNA follows: TGTGCCAGCGGCCTCCTGGGAGGTGAAGCTTTCTTT. The chain employs TRBV27 and TRBJ1-1; D remains unclear. CDR1 is MNHEY and CDR2 is SMNVEV in the germline V gene (reference sequence). This CDR3 region has 12 residues. The V end lost 8 bases, the J end lost 7 bases, and 14 bases lay between the germline ends.

This clone was counted between two and nine times. This rearrangement joins TRBV28 to TRBJ1-2; D unresolved. The ends were cut back, 6 bases at V and 3 bases at J, with 14 bases in the middle. The CDR3 extends over 14 amino acids. CDR1 is MDHEN, CDR2 SYDVKM, per germline. CDR3 DNA sequence: TGTGCCAGCAGGCATTACTTCGGGGACTATGGCTACACCTTC. Its translation: CASRHYFGDYGYTF.

The chain combines TRBV14 with TRBJ2-3, with TRBD2 matching 14 bases. V trimming: 4 bases; J trimming: 8 bases; junction bases outside the gene matches: 2. The germline V gene encodes CDR1 SGHDN and CDR2 FVKESK. The CDR3 covers 14 residues. The CDR3 coding sequence is TGTGCCAGCAGCCGGGGACTAGCGGGGGTTACGCAGTATTTT. Its translation: CASSRGLAGVTQYF.